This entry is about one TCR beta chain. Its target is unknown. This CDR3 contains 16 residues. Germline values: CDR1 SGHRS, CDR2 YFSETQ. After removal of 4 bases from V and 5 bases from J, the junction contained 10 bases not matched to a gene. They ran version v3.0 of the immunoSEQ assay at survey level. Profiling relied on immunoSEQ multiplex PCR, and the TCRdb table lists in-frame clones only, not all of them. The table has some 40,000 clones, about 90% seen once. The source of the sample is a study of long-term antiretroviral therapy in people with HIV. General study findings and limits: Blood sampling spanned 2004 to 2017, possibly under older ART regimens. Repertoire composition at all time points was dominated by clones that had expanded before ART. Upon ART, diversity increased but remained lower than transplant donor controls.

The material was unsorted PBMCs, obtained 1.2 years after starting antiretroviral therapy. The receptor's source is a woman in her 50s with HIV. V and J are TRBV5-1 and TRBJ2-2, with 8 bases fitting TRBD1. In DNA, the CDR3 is TGCGCCAGCAGCAGTCGGACAGGGACAAAGACCGGGGAGCTGTTTTTT. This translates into CASSSRTGTKTGELFF. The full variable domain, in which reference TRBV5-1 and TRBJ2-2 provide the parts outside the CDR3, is KAGVTQTPRYLIKTRGQQVTLSCSPISGHRSVSWYQQTPGQGLQFLFEYFSETQRNKGNFPGRFSGRQFSNSRSEMNVSTLELGDSALYLCASSSRTGTKTGELFFGEGSRLTVL.